Following are 8 T cell receptor beta chains from one sample sequenced in a study of blood T cells in healthy people across ages (dated by TCRdb to the mid-2010s). The library was generated by 5' RACE. Sequenced using an Illumina HiSeq 2500. The second PCR ran for roughly 6 to 11 cycles and used a J-beta primer mix along with a sample-barcoded 5' primer. TCRdb ran its own pipeline on the public reads, namely fastp trimming at Q25 and MiXCR clone calling, and kept in-frame beta chains. CDR3 protein duplicates are merged, each entry listing the most common genes and DNA. The sample data list approximately 1,100,000 distinct CDR3 sequences, and 35% to 50% of these were observed just once. The ten largest clonotypes hold about 20% of the sample. Sample: blood. These receptors came from a woman aged 60-75 years in good health.

This clonotype has more than one count but fewer than ten. The rearrangement joins TRBV27 to TRBJ1-1; unclear D gene. Germline V gene data show CDR1 as MNHEY and CDR2 as SMNVEV (reference sequence). V gave up 5 bases and J gave up 1 base, with 11 bases separating them. The CDR3 extends over 14 amino acids. The CDR3 DNA is TGTGCCAGCAGTCAAATCGCGGAGAACACTGAAGCTTTCTTT. It yields the protein CASSQIAENTEAFF.

The chain recombines TRBV15 with TRBJ2-5; 7 nucleotides agree with TRBD2. Trimming removed 4 bases from V and 3 bases from J; junction bases left unmatched: 11. The germline V gene encodes CDR1 LNHNV and CDR2 YYDKDF (reference sequence). CDR3 size: 16 residues. CDR3 sequence reads: CATSTTGGRGEETQYF. For the CDR3, the DNA is TGTGCCACCAGCACCACCGGCGGGAGAGGGGAAGAGACCCAGTACTTC.

The V gene is TRBV4-1, the J gene TRBJ1-1; possible D gene TRBD1, 5 bases. The CDR3 covers 17 residues. The V and J ends lost 1 base and 7 bases respectively, with 22 bases between them. CDR1 is MGHRA and CDR2 is YSYEKL in the germline V gene. The CDR3 loop is CASSQGPQGLYDGEAFF. For the CDR3, the DNA is TGCGCCAGCAGCCAAGGGCCCCAGGGCCTCTACGACGGTGAAGCTTTCTTT.

This clonotype has just one count. V and J are TRBV6-1 and TRBJ1-1, with a weak D call TRBD1 (5 bases). CDR1 MNHNS and CDR2 SASEGT come from the germline V gene. Trimming shortened V by 1 base and J by 7 bases, and 16 bases separated the two germline ends. The CDR3 totals 15 residues. The CDR3 coding sequence is TGTGCCAGCAGTGAAGATCAGAGGTTCGGGGGTGAAGCTTTCTTT. Protein: CASSEDQRFGGEAFF.

The CDR3 here is CSANGRTYEQYF. DNA of the CDR3: TGCAGTGCTAACGGGAGGACTTACGAGCAGTACTTC. The genes are TRBV20-1 and TRBJ2-5; 7 nucleotides agree with TRBD2. The J call is in doubt because the DNA end fits TRBJ2-7 better. There are 12 residues in the CDR3. Germline CDR1 is DFQATT and CDR2 is SNEGSKA (reference sequence).

As concerns this clonotype: Germline and junction disagree at one end, which may indicate a read error. The rearrangement links TRBV15 to TRBJ2-7; a possible D gene is TRBD1 (6 bases). CDR3 size: 13 residues. The germline CDR1 and CDR2 sequences are LNHNV and YYDKDF (reference sequence). In DNA, the CDR3 is TGTGCCGCCAGCATCGACAGGTCAGACGAGCAGTACTTC. It specifies CAASIDRSDEQYF.

This clonotype was detected once. The chain combines TRBV18 with TRBJ2-1; possibly TRBD1 for D (6 bases). The CDR3 totals 17 residues. Trimming shortened V by 3 bases and J by 9 bases, and 24 bases separated the two germline ends. Germline values: CDR1 KGHSH, CDR2 LQKENI. CDR3 in amino acids: CASSPTGGRVMLGEQFF. CDR3 nucleotides: TGTGCCAGCTCACCCACTGGGGGCAGGGTGATGTTAGGTGAGCAGTTCTTC.

The V and J genes are TRBV28 and TRBJ2-2, with D perhaps TRBD1 (6 bases). Germline V gene sequence: CDR1 MDHEN, CDR2 SYDVKM. V was shortened by 10 bases and J by 6 bases, with 15 bases between the two germline ends. This CDR3 is 13 amino acids long. The CDR3 is CATENTGPGELFF. CDR3 bases: TGTGCCACAGAAAACACAGGGCCCGGGGAGCTGTTTTTT.